This T cell receptor beta chain was obtained from a study of cytomegalovirus exposure and HLA in healthy donors. A multiplex PCR was run with 60 Vbeta primers and 13 Jbeta primers. Here immunoSEQ multiplex PCR was the method, and the copy in TCRdb shows in-frame clones only, minus some. The sample records around 240,000 clones, 82% being singletons. V was cut by 1 base and J by 1 base, with 12 bases left in between. This CDR3 has 15 amino acids. Germline values: CDR1 SGHRS, CDR2 YFSETQ. The chain is built from TRBV5-1 and TRBJ2-7, with a possible D match to TRBD2 (6 bases). This TCR came from a woman aged 40 to 55 in good health and CMV-seropositive. Sequenced sample: PBMCs. In DNA, the CDR3 is TGCGCCAGCAGCTTGTCGCGGGATAGGTCCTACGAGCAGTACTTC. As protein: CASSLSRDRSYEQYF.